The 9 T cell receptor beta chains listed next were all sequenced from one sample in a study of lymphopenia after photon versus proton radiotherapy. Method: immunoSEQ multiplex PCR; TCRdb's copy keeps in-frame clones and lacks some. This table has approximately 65,000 clones, more than 75% appearing once. This specimen was peripheral blood, taken from a patient treated with proton-based radiotherapy. Receptor source: a man of 80 years or more with esophageal cancer.

This clone showed up just once. V gene TRBV27 combines with J gene TRBJ2-7; D possibly corresponds to TRBD2 (6 bases). Germline CDR1 reads MNHEY; CDR2 reads SMNVEV (reference sequence). Trimming cost V 6 bases and J 3 bases, with 18 bases left between them. The CDR3 is made up of 15 amino acids. The DNA of the CDR3 is TGTGCCAGCAGACACCGCGGGAAGTCCAGCTACGAGCAGTACTTC. Residues: CASRHRGKSSYEQYF.

This clone appeared once. The V gene is TRBV29-1, the J gene TRBJ1-3; no definite D call. Germline CDR1 reads SQVTM; CDR2 reads ANQGSEA. The CDR3 spans 11 residues. Between the trimmed V and J ends, which lost 4 bases and 0 bases, there was a span of 1 base. CDR3 sequence (DNA): TGCAGCGTTGGCTCTGGAAACACCATATATTTT. Protein sequence: CSVGSGNTIYF.

This clone was seen a single time. The rearrangement uses TRBV18 and TRBJ1-3; maybe TRBD1 (5 bases). Germline-derived CDR1 and CDR2 are KGHSH and LQKENI. The ends were cut back, 0 bases at V and 0 bases at J, with 12 bases in the middle. The CDR3 extends over 17 amino acids. The DNA for the CDR3 is TGTGCCAGCTCACCACCGAAAGGGGTGAGCTCTGGAAACACCATATATTTT. Encoded protein: CASSPPKGVSSGNTIYF. The full variable domain, completed using reference TRBV18 and TRBJ1-3, is NAGVMQNPRHLVRRRGQEARLRCSPMKGHSHVYWYRQLPEEGLKFMVYLQKENIIDESGMPKERFSAEFPKEGPSILRIQQVVRGDSAAYFCASSPPKGVSSGNTIYFGEGSWLTVV.

V gene TRBV18 combines with J gene TRBJ2-3; D remains ambiguous. V dropped 6 bases and J dropped 2 bases, with 12 bases sitting between them. This CDR3 has 14 residues. Germline V gene lookup returns CDR1 KGHSH and CDR2 LQKENI. The CDR3 DNA reads as TGTGCCAGCTCCCCCGGCGGATCCACAGATACGCAGTATTTT. Translating gives CASSPGGSTDTQYF.

This rearrangement joins TRBV10-1 to TRBJ1-1, with D unresolved. The CDR3 extends over 13 amino acids. CDR1 is WNHNN, CDR2 SYGVQD, per germline (reference sequence). Trimming removed 4 bases at V and 1 base at J, with 7 bases between. DNA of the CDR3: TGCGCCAGCAGTGGTGCCCGGAACACTGAAGCTTTCTTT. Its protein product is CASSGARNTEAFF.

The gene calls are TRBV4-1 and TRBJ1-3, with 9 bases fitting TRBD1. With V trimmed by 0 bases and J by 9 bases, 0 bases remained unmatched. Looked up from germline, CDR1 is MGHRA and CDR2 is YSYEKL. The CDR3 runs 13 residues. The CDR3 here is CASSQEDRGTIYF. Here the CDR3 DNA reads TGCGCCAGCAGCCAAGAGGACAGGGGCACCATATATTTT.

V usage is TRBV5-1 and J usage is TRBJ2-7; the D gene is possibly TRBD2 (6 bases). The CDR3 has 14 residues. With 7 bases removed from V and 1 base from J, the gap between germline ends came to 15 bases. CDR1 is SGHRS and CDR2 is YFSETQ in the germline V gene. The CDR3 protein is CASQSGDFSYEQYF. CDR3 nucleotides: TGCGCCAGCCAATCCGGGGACTTTTCCTACGAGCAGTACTTC. The entire variable domain, with the rest obtained from reference TRBV5-1 and TRBJ2-7, is as follows: KAGVTQTPRYLIKTRGQQVTLSCSPISGHRSVSWYQQTPGQGLQFLFEYFSETQRNKGNFPGRFSGRQFSNSRSEMNVSTLELGDSALYLCASQSGDFSYEQYFGPGTRLTVT.

J is TRBJ2-2 and V is TRBV7-2; D is possibly TRBD1 or TRBD2 (5 bases each). V lost 0 bases and J 5 bases, leaving 22 bases between the germline ends. This CDR3 has 19 amino acids. Germline V gives CDR1 SGHTA, CDR2 FQGNSA. The DNA of the CDR3 is TGTGCCAGCAGCTTAGCTTTCTCTAGCCGCGCTTCAGGGACCGGGGAGCTGTTTTTT. This encodes CASSLAFSSRASGTGELFF.

This clone appeared a few times. The chain employs TRBV5-5 and TRBJ1-2; TRBD1 is a possible D gene (6 bases). This CDR3 has 16 residues. Trimming removed 4 bases at V and 4 bases at J, with 20 bases between. Germline CDR1 reads SGHKS; CDR2 reads YYEKEE (reference sequence). CDR3 sequence: CASSQARSRGGYGYTF. DNA for the CDR3: TGTGCCAGCAGCCAAGCCCGATCCAGGGGCGGCTATGGCTACACCTTC.